The rows below give T cell receptor beta chains drawn from one sample of a study of blood T cell repertoires in COVID-19. Data came from immunoSEQ multiplex PCR; TCRdb stores just in-frame clones and leaves some out. This sample has more than 120,000 clones; more than 70% occur once, and the top ten carry 25% to 35%. Sequenced input: peripheral blood. All receptors derive from a human donor in a cohort sampled during active COVID-19. CDR3s include the opening cysteine and the closing phenylalanine or tryptophan. D genes are given only for firm matches. Size is omitted from some rows. Given values are once, few, many or a class for expanded clones.

15	TRBV9	-	TRBJ2-2	-	TGTGCCAGCAGCGCCTCACAGGCTCCGACCGGGGAGCTGTTTTTT	CASSASQAPTGELFF
13	TRBV29-1	-	TRBJ2-3	-	TGCAGCGTTGTTGTGGGGCGCACAGATACGCAGTATTTT	CSVVVGRTDTQYF
13	TRBV10-3	TRBD1	TRBJ2-1	-	TGTGCCATCAGTAAGGACAGGGGGAATGAGCAGTTCTTC	CAISKDRGNEQFF
14	TRBV28	-	TRBJ1-6	-	TGTGCCAGCAGTTTGGGATCACAGGGTTCACCCCTCCACTTT	CASSLGSQGSPLHF
18	TRBV4-2	-	TRBJ2-6	-	TGTGCCAGCAGCCAAGAGGGGCCCCCGGACCCTGGGGCCAACGTCCTGACTTTC	CASSQEGPPDPGANVLTF
15	TRBV6-6	-	TRBJ1-5	-	TGTGCCACCCCTGGACAGCCTGGGAGCAATCAGCCCCAGCATTTT	CATPGQPGSNQPQHF
13	TRBV27	-	TRBJ1-2	-	TGTGCCAGCAGGTACAGTGACCACTATGGCTACACCTTC	CASRYSDHYGYTF
11	TRBV6-5	-	TRBJ2-7	-	TGTGCCAGCAGTTCCTTGTACGAGCAGTACTTC	CASSSLYEQYF
19	TRBV6-2/TRBV6-3	TRBD2	TRBJ2-3	-	TGTGCCAGCAGTTACTCGATTAGCGGGGAAACCTCTAGCACAGATACGCAGTATTTT	CASSYSISGETSSTDTQYF
13	TRBV2	TRBD2	TRBJ2-5	once	TGTGCCACCCAGGGACTAGTAGGAGAGACCCAGTACTTC	CATQGLVGETQYF
15	TRBV6-2/TRBV6-3	-	TRBJ1-2	-	TGTGCCAGCAGTTACAGTCCGGGTCTAAACTATGGCTACACCTTC	CASSYSPGLNYGYTF
11	TRBV6-6	-	TRBJ1-1	few	TGTGCCAGCAGCGCCGGGTTTGAAGCTTTCTTT	CASSAGFEAFF
16	TRBV6-5	TRBD1	TRBJ2-1	-	TGTGCCAGCAGTTACGGGGACAGGTCATCCTACAATGAGCAGTTCTTC	CASSYGDRSSYNEQFF
12	TRBV30	-	TRBJ1-5	-	TGTGCCTGGAGTGTAGGAGATCAGCCCCAGCATTTT	CAWSVGDQPQHF
15	TRBV6-1	-	TRBJ2-3	-	TGTGCCAGCAGAGAAGGAGGTGTTGGTACAGATACGCAGTATTTT	CASREGGVGTDTQYF
11	TRBV20-1	TRBD1	TRBJ2-7	once	TGCAGTGCTAGTACAGGGGACGAGCAGTACTTC	CSASTGDEQYF
15	TRBV2	TRBD2	TRBJ2-1	few	TGTGCCAGCAGTGAAAGGAGTAGCGGGGTTTATGAGCAGTTCTTC	CASSERSSGVYEQFF